The next 16 T cell receptor beta chains were all read from a single sample in a study of shared clonotypes between healthy human individuals. TCRdb's table, derived via immunoSEQ multiplex PCR, lists solely in-frame clones and lacks some. The sample shows about 2.1 million clones, under 95% of them seen only once. Terminally differentiated effector memory CD45RA+ cells were excluded from the naive CD8 cells, which were CD45RO-negative and positively selected for CCR7. Sequencing was done on a sample of naive CD8+ T cells from PBMCs. Receptors were obtained from a young man in good health. Some clones in this sample may be carry-over from other donors' samples.

The genes are TRBV9 and TRBJ2-2; possible D gene TRBD1, 6 bases. Between the trimmed V and J ends, which lost 0 bases and 1 base, there was a span of 16 bases. Germline V gene sequence: CDR1 SGDLS, CDR2 YYNGEE. The length of the CDR3 is 18 residues. Written as DNA, the CDR3 is TGTGCCAGCAGCGTAGGGTCAGGGGCCATAATGAACACCGGGGAGCTGTTTTTT. Its protein product is CASSVGSGAIMNTGELFF.

This clone came up a few times. Other DNA sequences in the same sample also yield this CDR3. The chain is built from TRBV7-9 and TRBJ2-2; D remains unclear. Germline CDR1 SEHNR, CDR2 FQNEAQ (reference sequence). V lost 4 bases and J 6 bases, leaving 6 bases between the germline ends. There are 12 residues in the CDR3. CDR3: CASSSGSGELFF. Here the CDR3 DNA reads TGTGCCAGCAGCTCCGGATCCGGGGAGCTGTTTTTT.

This clone was recorded a few times. The chain is built from TRBV6-5 and TRBJ2-1; the D is unclear. The V gene's germline CDR1 is MNHEY and CDR2 SVGAGI. V was clipped by 0 bases and J by 8 bases, with 8 bases between them. CDR3 length: 13 amino acids. CDR3 DNA sequence: TGTGCCAGCAGTTACTCTTCGGGCGATGAGCAGTTCTTC. Amino acids: CASSYSSGDEQFF.

CDR3: CASSFGRGPYEQYF. The CDR3 region has the DNA TGTGCCAGCAGTTTTGGCAGGGGGCCCTACGAGCAGTACTTC. The gene calls are TRBV27 and TRBJ2-7; TRBD1 agrees at 8 bases. CDR1 is MNHEY and CDR2 is SMNVEV in the germline V gene (reference sequence). Trimming cost V 3 bases and J 2 bases; bases outside gene matches: 3. CDR3 size: 14 residues.

The chain is built from TRBV28 and TRBJ2-7; the match to TRBD1 covers 12 bases. V shed 2 bases and J 5 bases; nucleotides not matched to a gene: 13. The V gene's germline CDR1 is MDHEN and CDR2 SYDVKM. The CDR3 is 18 residues long. This CDR3 reads CASSLGRGTGGNENEQYF. The CDR3, as DNA: TGTGCCAGCAGTTTAGGGCGGGGGACAGGGGGCAATGAAAACGAGCAGTACTTC.

CDR3 residues: CASSFTTSGSIVDEQFF. The CDR3 DNA follows: TGTGCCAGCAGCTTTACGACTAGCGGGAGTATAGTCGATGAGCAGTTCTTC. The chain is built from TRBV7-3 and TRBJ2-1; 12 bases are a match to TRBD2. The J segment lost 8 bases and the V segment lost 3 bases, leaving 11 bases of the junction unmatched. CDR1 SGHTA and CDR2 FQGTGA come from the germline V gene. The CDR3 is 17 amino acids.

This chain connects TRBV2 to TRBJ2-5; the D is unclear. V lost 3 bases to trimming and J lost 0 bases, with 8 bases between them. Germline assignment: CDR1 SNHLY and CDR2 FYNNEI. The CDR3 covers 14 residues. In DNA, the CDR3 is TGTGCCAGCAGTGAGGTCCAGGACCAAGAGACCCAGTACTTC. This sequence encodes CASSEVQDQETQYF.

On this clone itself: An end of the junction differs from the germline gene, which may be a read error. The rearrangement uses TRBV5-8 and TRBJ2-3; maybe TRBD1 (5 bases). CDR1 and CDR2 (germline): SGHTS, YDEGEE. The CDR3 is 8 residues long. CDR3 in amino acids: CASSLGDF. In DNA form, the CDR3 reads TGTGCCAGCAGCTTAGGGGATTTT. Based on the CDR3 plus reference TRBV5-8 and TRBJ2-3, the full variable domain is EAGVTQSPTHLIKTRGQQATLRCSPISGHTSVYWYQQALGLGLQFLLWYDEGEERNRGNFPPRFSGRQFPNYSSELNVNALELEDSALYLCASSLGDFGPGTRLTVL.

The rearrangement uses TRBV9 and TRBJ2-3, with a weak D call TRBD2 (6 bases). V lost 1 base and J 0 bases, leaving 18 bases between the germline ends. There are 18 residues in the CDR3. Germline V gene sequence: CDR1 SGDLS, CDR2 YYNGEE. This CDR3 reads CASSVTQGLQSSTDTQYF. The CDR3 DNA reads as TGTGCCAGCAGCGTAACTCAAGGACTACAATCTAGCACAGATACGCAGTATTTT.

The chain carries TRBV7-2 and TRBJ2-7, with TRBD2 identical over 10 bases. The CDR3 covers 16 residues. Germline V gene data show CDR1 as SGHTA and CDR2 as FQGNSA. V was clipped by 4 bases and J by 6 bases; unmatched bases: 12. The CDR3 nucleotides read TGTGCCAGCAGCTATATTCTAGCGGGGGTGGGGCTCGAGCAGTACTTC. The encoded protein is CASSYILAGVGLEQYF.

The sample holds one count of this clone. The V gene is TRBV9, the J gene TRBJ1-4; D remains ambiguous. The ends were cut back, 4 bases at V and 8 bases at J, with 9 bases in the middle. Germline V gene lookup returns CDR1 SGDLS and CDR2 YYNGEE. The CDR3 is made up of 12 amino acids. CDR3 sequence (DNA): TGTGCCAGCAGCAAGGGCAAAGAAAAACTGTTTTTT. This translates into CASSKGKEKLFF. Full variable domain (missing parts from reference TRBV9 and TRBJ1-4): DSGVTQTPKHLITATGQRVTLRCSPRSGDLSVYWYQQSLDQGLQFLIQYYNGEERAKGNILERFSAQQFPDLHSELNLSSLELGDSALYFCASSKGKEKLFFGSGTQLSVL.

The sample holds one count of this clone. This chain uses TRBV11-3 with TRBJ2-1, with D tentatively TRBD2 (5 bases). The CDR3 contains 15 residues. Germline V gene data show CDR1 as SGHNT and CDR2 as YENEEA. Between the trimmed V and J ends, which lost 5 bases and 5 bases, there was a span of 16 bases. The DNA of the CDR3 is TGTGCCAGCAGCCCAGTGACTGAGGGCGACAATGAGCAGTTCTTC. Translating gives CASSPVTEGDNEQFF.

The chain is built from TRBV5-1 and TRBJ1-2; 9 nucleotides agree with TRBD1. The V segment lost 4 bases and the J segment 8 bases; nucleotides outside the gene matches: 9. Looked up from germline, CDR1 is SGHRS and CDR2 is YFSETQ. The CDR3 spans 14 residues. This CDR3 is CASSPYTGGDGYTF. The CDR3 bases are TGCGCCAGCAGCCCCTACACAGGGGGCGACGGCTACACCTTC. Drawing the rest from reference TRBV5-1 and TRBJ1-2, the complete variable domain is KAGVTQTPRYLIKTRGQQVTLSCSPISGHRSVSWYQQTPGQGLQFLFEYFSETQRNKGNFPGRFSGRQFSNSRSEMNVSTLELGDSALYLCASSPYTGGDGYTFGSGTRLTVV.

Comments on this clone: Other DNA sequences in the sample encode the same CDR3. The chain links TRBV4-1 to TRBJ2-5, with unresolved D. Germline V gene lookup returns CDR1 MGHRA and CDR2 YSYEKL. The V gene lost 0 bases and the J gene lost 3 bases, with 5 bases spanning the gap. The CDR3 has 13 residues. DNA of the CDR3: TGCGCCAGCAGCCAAGACAGCGAAGAGACCCAGTACTTC. It translates to CASSQDSEETQYF.

The V call is TRBV5-1, the J call TRBJ2-2; D unresolved. CDR1 SGHRS and CDR2 YFSETQ come from the germline V gene. The CDR3 has 12 residues. The V end was cut by 7 bases, the J end by 0 bases, with 4 bases between. CDR3 sequence reads: CASAANTGELFF. The CDR3 region has the DNA TGCGCCAGCGCCGCGAACACCGGGGAGCTGTTTTTT.

This chain links TRBV5-6 with TRBJ2-7; perhaps TRBD1 as D (6 bases). V lost 2 bases and J 2 bases, leaving 11 bases between the germline ends. CDR1 SGHDT and CDR2 YYEEEE come from the germline V gene. This CDR3 has 14 residues. The CDR3 reads CASSFWTATYEQYF. In nucleotides, the CDR3 is TGTGCCAGCAGCTTCTGGACAGCTACCTACGAGCAGTACTTC.